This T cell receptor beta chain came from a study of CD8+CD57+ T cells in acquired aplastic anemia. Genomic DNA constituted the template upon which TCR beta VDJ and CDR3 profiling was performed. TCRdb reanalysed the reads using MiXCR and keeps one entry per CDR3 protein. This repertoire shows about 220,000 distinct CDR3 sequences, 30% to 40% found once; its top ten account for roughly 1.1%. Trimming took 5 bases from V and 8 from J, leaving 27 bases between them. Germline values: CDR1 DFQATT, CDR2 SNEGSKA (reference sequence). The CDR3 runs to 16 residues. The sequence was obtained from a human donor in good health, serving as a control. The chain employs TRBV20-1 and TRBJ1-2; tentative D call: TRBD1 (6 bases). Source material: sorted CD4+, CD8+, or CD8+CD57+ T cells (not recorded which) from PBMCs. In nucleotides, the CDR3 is TGCAGTGCTGGAGCCCTTTGGACAGACCTAATGGGAGGCTACACCTTC. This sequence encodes CSAGALWTDLMGGYTF.